This T cell receptor (beta chain) emerged from a study of blood T cell repertoires in COVID-19. Study background: The cDNA or gDNA used as material had been derived from T cells, B-cell-depleted T cells, or PBMCs.

The study recruited people aged about 18 to 89 years across around 23 US areas. Clinical history reported by participants formed the basis on which cohorts were assigned. The assay was immunoSEQ multiplex PCR, and TCRdb's table has in-frame clones only and misses some. The sample lists roughly 500,000 clones; 75% to 90% were seen once. This CDR3 comprises 16 residues. Germline trimming cut 0 bases from V and 5 bases from J; bases unmatched to any gene: 9. CDR1 and CDR2 from the germline V gene are MNHEY and SVGAGI. The rearrangement uses TRBV6-5 and TRBJ1-2; 7 nucleotides agree with TRBD1. Sequences were obtained from PBMCs or T cells enriched from blood (not recorded which). This TCR derives from a woman in her fifties or sixties who had recovered from COVID-19. The CDR3 spells CASSYSRYGQAYGYTF. As DNA, the CDR3 is TGTGCCAGCAGTTACTCGAGATACGGACAGGCGTATGGCTACACCTTC.